The 24 T cell receptor beta chains presented below share a single source sample, sequenced in a study of T cell changes during pregnancy in multiple sclerosis. Data came from immunoSEQ multiplex PCR; TCRdb stores just in-frame clones and leaves some out. The table lists over 90,000 clones, approximately 90% of them singletons, with 0.9% to 0.95% in the top ten. Sequencing used peripheral blood, obtained before pregnancy. Every receptor here comes from a female donor with multiple sclerosis, enrolled in a pregnancy study.

Only one count was recorded for this clone. This rearrangement joins TRBV10-3 to TRBJ1-6; 11 positions match TRBD1. Germline trimming cut 0 bases from V and 6 bases from J; bases unmatched to any gene: 4. CDR3 length: 17 amino acids. Germline V gene sequence: CDR1 ENHRY, CDR2 SYGVKD. The CDR3 nucleotides read TGTGCCATCAGTGAGTCGGGGGGACAGGGGGTTAATTCACCCCTCCACTTT. Translating it yields CAISESGGQGVNSPLHF.

The chain recombines TRBV28 with TRBJ1-1; perhaps TRBD1 as D (5 bases). The CDR3 covers 15 residues. Germline lookup yields CDR1 MDHEN and CDR2 SYDVKM. V was cut by 2 bases and J by 0 bases, with 10 bases left in between. The CDR3 protein is CASSLPRTMNTEAFF. The CDR3 DNA is TGTGCCAGCAGTTTACCCAGGACAATGAACACTGAAGCTTTCTTT.

This clone was detected ten times or more. V is TRBV6-1 and J is TRBJ2-7, with a weak D call TRBD1 (8 bases). CDR1 is MNHNS and CDR2 is SASEGT in the germline V gene. This CDR3 region has 15 residues. Trimming removed 6 bases from V and 2 bases from J, with 17 bases in between. The CDR3 DNA reads as TGTGCCAGCAGCGCTACCACAGGGGGGGCCTACGAGCAGTACTTC. Its translation: CASSATTGGAYEQYF.

The rearrangement joins TRBV29-1 to TRBJ2-7; 8 bases align to TRBD1. The CDR3 loop spans 13 amino acids. The germline gives CDR1 SQVTM, CDR2 ANQGSEA. After removal of 6 bases from V and 5 bases from J, the junction contained 9 bases not matched to a gene. The CDR3 here is CSVARQGNNEQYF. In DNA form, the CDR3 reads TGCAGCGTCGCCCGACAGGGGAACAACGAGCAGTACTTC.

This sequence joins TRBV5-4 and TRBJ1-2, with D possibly being TRBD1 (5 bases). This CDR3 has 14 residues. With 4 bases removed from V and 2 bases from J, the gap between germline ends came to 12 bases. The V gene's germline CDR1 is SGHNT and CDR2 YYREEE (reference sequence). The DNA for the CDR3 is TGTGCCAGCAGCCCGCGGGGGGAAAACTATGGCTACACCTTC. Amino acid sequence: CASSPRGENYGYTF. Combining the CDR3 with reference TRBV5-4 and TRBJ1-2 gives the whole variable domain ETGVTQSPTHLIKTRGQQVTLRCSSQSGHNTVSWYQQALGQGPQFIFQYYREEENGRGNFPPRFSGLQFPNYSSELNVNALELDDSALYLCASSPRGENYGYTFGSGTRLTVV.

V is TRBV7-2 and J is TRBJ1-1, with unresolved D. V was shortened by 2 bases and J by 1 base, with 8 bases between the two germline ends. Germline CDR1 reads SGHTA; CDR2 reads FQGNSA. The CDR3 sequence is 14 residues long. In DNA form, the CDR3 reads TGTGCCAGCAGCTTAAGATCAGGGAACACTGAAGCTTTCTTT. Its protein is CASSLRSGNTEAFF.

The rearrangement links TRBV19 to TRBJ2-7; 7 positions agree with TRBD1. V trimming: 5 bases; J trimming: 2 bases; junction bases outside the gene matches: 6. The V gene's germline CDR1 is LNHDA and CDR2 SQIVND (reference sequence). This CDR3 is built from 14 residues. The CDR3: CASSRQGRTYEQYF. The DNA of the CDR3 is TGTGCCAGTAGTCGACAGGGTCGGACCTACGAGCAGTACTTC.

V usage is TRBV7-9 and J usage is TRBJ1-1; D is unclear. The germline gives CDR1 SEHNR, CDR2 FQNEAQ (reference sequence). Trimming pared 1 base from V and 7 bases from J, leaving 7 bases between. The CDR3 loop spans 12 amino acids. This chain's CDR3 is CASSLVSGEAFF. In nucleotides, the CDR3 is TGTGCCAGCAGCTTAGTATCAGGTGAAGCTTTCTTT.

This chain links TRBV5-1 with TRBJ2-7; 8 bases agree with TRBD1. The CDR3 is made up of 13 amino acids. The germline V gene encodes CDR1 SGHRS and CDR2 YFSETQ. The V segment lost 7 bases and the J segment 3 bases; nucleotides outside the gene matches: 6. CDR3 bases: TGCGCCAGCGGTACGACAGGGGACTACGAGCAGTACTTC. Protein product: CASGTTGDYEQYF.

The rearrangement uses TRBV11-2 and TRBJ2-7; 8 bases line up with TRBD1. The CDR3 covers 15 residues. Germline V CDR1 and CDR2: SGHAT, FQNNGV. V shed 4 bases, J shed 2 bases, and the junction held 7 bases outside the gene matches. CDR3 DNA: TGTGCCAGCAGCTCCATCAGGGGGCCAACCTACGAGCAGTACTTC. Its protein product is CASSSIRGPTYEQYF.

The V gene is TRBV10-3, the J gene TRBJ2-3; TRBD1 agrees at 8 bases. Germline CDR1 and CDR2: ENHRY and SYGVKD. V trimming: 5 bases; J trimming: 3 bases; junction bases outside the gene matches: 7. The CDR3 has 15 amino acids. Here the CDR3 reads CAISPGQARTDTQYF. The CDR3 nucleotides are TGTGCCATCAGTCCGGGACAGGCTAGAACAGATACGCAGTATTTT.

The V call is TRBV7-3, the J call TRBJ2-1, with 8 positions matching TRBD2. CDR1 and CDR2 (germline): SGHTA, FQGTGA. J gave up 7 bases and V 5 bases, and 10 bases lay outside the gene matches. The CDR3 sequence is 15 residues long. The CDR3 sequence: CASSLTSERRNEQFF. The CDR3 nucleotides read TGTGCCAGCAGCCTGACTAGCGAGCGGAGAAATGAGCAGTTCTTC.

This clone was found once. The rearrangement joins TRBV10-1 to TRBJ2-1; 14 positions agree with TRBD2. The CDR3 sequence is 18 residues long. V trimming: 4 bases; J trimming: 3 bases; junction bases outside the gene matches: 8. Per germline, CDR1 WNHNN and CDR2 SYGVQD (reference sequence). CDR3 in amino acids: CASSGGTSGSSDYNEQFF. CDR3 sequence (DNA): TGCGCCAGCAGTGGGGGGACTAGCGGGAGCTCAGACTACAATGAGCAGTTCTTC.

The CDR3 region is CASSVDEGILKQFF. CDR3 coding DNA: TGTGCCAGCAGCGTAGATGAGGGTATCCTCAAGCAGTTCTTC. The V gene is TRBV9, the J gene TRBJ2-1; maybe TRBD2 (5 bases). This CDR3 has 14 residues. Germline values: CDR1 SGDLS, CDR2 YYNGEE. Trimming removed 0 bases from V and 11 bases from J, with 15 bases in between.

V usage is TRBV7-2 and J usage is TRBJ2-2; 7 bases agree with TRBD2. The junction had 4 bases not matched to a gene; V was cut back by 8 bases and J by 4 bases. Germline V gives CDR1 SGHTA, CDR2 FQGNSA. The CDR3 consists of 13 residues. CDR3 protein: CASAGRATGELFF. DNA of the CDR3: TGTGCCAGCGCGGGGAGGGCCACCGGGGAGCTGTTTTTT.

The chain joins TRBV4-3 to TRBJ1-4; tentatively, D is TRBD1 (6 bases). V shed 0 bases and J shed 3 bases, with 11 bases lying between them. The germline CDR1 and CDR2 sequences are LGHNA and YSLEER. There are 16 residues in the CDR3. The CDR3 bases are TGCGCCAGCAGCCAAGATAGCCCAGGGGCTAATGAAAAACTGTTTTTT. It encodes CASSQDSPGANEKLFF.

The genes are TRBV7-3 and TRBJ1-1; 7 nucleotides line up with TRBD1. The V and J ends lost 4 bases and 4 bases, in that order; junction bases with no gene match: 3. This CDR3 is built from 13 residues. Per the germline V gene, CDR1 is SGHTA and CDR2 is FQGTGA. CDR3: CASSSNRGTEAFF. In DNA form, the CDR3 reads TGTGCCAGCAGCTCCAACAGGGGCACTGAAGCTTTCTTT.

The rearrangement joins TRBV6-1 to TRBJ2-7; 9 nucleotides match TRBD2. Trimming cost V 7 bases and J 2 bases; bases outside gene matches: 3. This CDR3 spans 13 amino acids. The germline V gene encodes CDR1 MNHNS and CDR2 SASEGT. DNA of the CDR3: TGTGCCAGCACCCTAGCGGGACCCTACGAGCAGTACTTC. Translated, it gives CASTLAGPYEQYF.

The genes are TRBV30 and TRBJ2-2; weak D call: TRBD2 (5 bases). Germline V gene data show CDR1 as GTSNPN and CDR2 as SVGIG (reference sequence). V lost 0 bases to trimming and J lost 1 base, with 15 bases between them. This CDR3 is 17 amino acids long. Here the CDR3 DNA reads TGTGCCTGGAGTGTACCGAGCCTTAGCGAGAACACCGGGGAGCTGTTTTTT. It codes for CAWSVPSLSENTGELFF.

V gene TRBV29-1 combines with J gene TRBJ2-1, with D perhaps matching TRBD2 (5 bases). V was clipped by 7 bases and J by 0 bases, with 13 bases between them. The length of the CDR3 is 14 residues. CDR1 SQVTM and CDR2 ANQGSEA come from the germline V gene. The CDR3 loop is CSAVGRSSYNEQFF. CDR3 nucleotides: TGCAGCGCTGTGGGGAGAAGCTCCTACAATGAGCAGTTCTTC.

The rearrangement uses TRBV19 and TRBJ1-1; a possible D gene is TRBD1 (6 bases). The V gene's germline CDR1 is LNHDA and CDR2 SQIVND (reference sequence). Between the trimmed V and J ends, which lost 0 bases and 4 bases, there was a span of 12 bases. The CDR3 sequence is 15 residues long. CDR3 sequence (DNA): TGTGCCAGTAGTATAGAGGGGGGGCGTTCCACTGAAGCTTTCTTT. This gives the protein CASSIEGGRSTEAFF.

This chain connects TRBV29-1 to TRBJ2-1, with TRBD2 identical over 9 bases. Trimming took 4 bases from V and 4 from J; bases not matched to a gene: 11. Germline loops: CDR1 SQVTM, CDR2 ANQGSEA. CDR3 length: 16 residues. As DNA, the CDR3 is TGCAGCGTTGGACTCCTCAGTAGCGGGAGTTACAATGAGCAGTTCTTC. It is translated as CSVGLLSSGSYNEQFF.

CDR3 sequence: CASSLRPGQGNGYTF. CDR3 sequence (DNA): TGTGCCAGCAGCTTAAGGCCGGGACAGGGGAATGGCTACACCTTC. The V gene is TRBV7-3, the J gene TRBJ1-2; 10 nucleotides align to TRBD1. Per germline, CDR1 SGHTA and CDR2 FQGTGA. V shed 1 base and J 6 bases; nucleotides not matched to a gene: 5. The CDR3 runs 15 residues. Full variable domain (rest looked up from reference TRBV7-3 and TRBJ1-2): GAGVSQTPSNKVTEKGKYVELRCDPISGHTALYWYRQSLGQGPEFLIYFQGTGAADDSGLPNDRFFAVRPEGSVSTLKIQRTERGDSAVYLCASSLRPGQGNGYTFGSGTRLTVV.

The V call is TRBV5-1, the J call TRBJ1-2, with a tentative D call TRBD1 (6 bases). Per the germline V gene, CDR1 is SGHRS and CDR2 is YFSETQ. V lost 4 bases and J lost 0, with 16 bases in between. This CDR3 comprises 16 residues. The CDR3 nucleotides are TGCGCCAGCAGCCGGGAGGGGGATATAGCTAACTATGGCTACACCTTC. Protein: CASSREGDIANYGYTF.